Described below is a single TCR beta chain sequence and its context. Its antigen remains unknown. The junction had 5 bases not matched to a gene; V was cut back by 5 bases and J by 2 bases. This CDR3 has 15 amino acids. The data originate from a study of T-cell memory formation after mild COVID-19. Employing constant-segment primers, 5'RACE generated TCR alpha and TCR beta cDNA libraries bearing sample barcodes and UMIs. One entry per CDR3 protein, called by TCRdb with MiXCR from the 5' RACE reads. Seen here are about 250,000 distinct CDR3 sequences, about 16% observed once, and the top ten hold approximately 2.1%. Points from the study as a whole: While clones contracting from day 15 to 85 were balanced between CD4 and CD8, later expanders leaned CD4+. Among clones peaking at day 37 in the second wave, SARS-CoV-2 specificity remained unconfirmed. Prior to infection, memory already included some responding clones, suggesting cross-reactive memory joined.

The sample taken for sequencing was PBMCs or a T cell subset sorted from them (not recorded which). This clonotype was obtained from an adult woman who had mild COVID-19 (a few samples of this study predate the infection). Cell type and time point are not known. The chain combines TRBV12-3 or TRBV12-4 with TRBJ2-2, with 7 bases lining up with TRBD2. The CDR3 spells CASSRAGINTGELFF. The CDR3 DNA reads as TGTGCCAGCAGTCGAGCGGGAATAAACACCGGGGAGCTGTTTTTT.